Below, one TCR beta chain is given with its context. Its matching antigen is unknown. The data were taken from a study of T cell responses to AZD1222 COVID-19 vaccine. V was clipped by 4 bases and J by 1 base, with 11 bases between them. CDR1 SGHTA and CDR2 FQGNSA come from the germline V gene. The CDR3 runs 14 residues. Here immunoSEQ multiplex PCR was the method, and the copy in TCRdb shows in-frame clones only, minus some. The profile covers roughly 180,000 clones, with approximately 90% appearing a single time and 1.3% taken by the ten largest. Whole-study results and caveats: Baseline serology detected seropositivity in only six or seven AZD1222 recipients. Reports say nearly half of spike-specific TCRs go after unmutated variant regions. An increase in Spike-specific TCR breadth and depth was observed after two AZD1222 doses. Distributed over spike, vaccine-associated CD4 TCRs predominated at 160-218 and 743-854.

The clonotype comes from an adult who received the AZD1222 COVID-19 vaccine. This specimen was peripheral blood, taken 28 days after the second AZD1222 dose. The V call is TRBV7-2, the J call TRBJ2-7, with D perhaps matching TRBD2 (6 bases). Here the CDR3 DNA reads TGTGCCAGCAGCTCCGTGACTAGTTCCTACGAGCAGTACTTC. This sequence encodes CASSSVTSSYEQYF.